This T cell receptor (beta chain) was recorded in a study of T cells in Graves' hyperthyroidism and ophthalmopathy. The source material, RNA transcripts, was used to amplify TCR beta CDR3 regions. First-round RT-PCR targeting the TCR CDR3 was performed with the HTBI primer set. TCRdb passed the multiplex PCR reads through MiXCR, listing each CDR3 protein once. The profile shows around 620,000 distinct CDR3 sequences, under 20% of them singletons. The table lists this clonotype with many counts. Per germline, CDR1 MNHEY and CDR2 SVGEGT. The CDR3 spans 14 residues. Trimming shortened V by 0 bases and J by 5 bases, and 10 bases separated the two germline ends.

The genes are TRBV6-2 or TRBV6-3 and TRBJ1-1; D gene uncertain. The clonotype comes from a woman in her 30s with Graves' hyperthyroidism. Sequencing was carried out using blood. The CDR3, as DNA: TGTGCCAGCAGTTACTCGAGCGTGAGGACTGAAGCTTTCTTT. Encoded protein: CASSYSSVRTEAFF.